A single sample is the source of the 25 T cell receptor beta chains below, sequenced in a study of T cells in Graves' hyperthyroidism and ophthalmopathy. Amplification targeted TCR beta CDR3 regions from RNA transcripts. Using the HTBI primer set, a first-round RT-PCR was run on the TCR CDR3. One entry per CDR3 protein results from TCRdb running MiXCR on the multiplex PCR reads. The table has about 560,000 distinct CDR3 sequences, around 17% seen once. Specimen: blood. The origin of the receptors is a woman in her late teens or twenties with Graves' hyperthyroidism.

The chain uses TRBV4-1 and TRBJ2-5; D may be TRBD2 (7 bases). Germline CDR1 reads MGHRA; CDR2 reads YSYEKL. Trimming stripped 4 bases from V and 3 bases from J, with 21 bases between. This CDR3 contains 17 residues. The CDR3 region has the DNA TGCGCCAGCAGCCGTCACAAGGGGGGGAGTAGTGAAGAGACCCAGTACTTC. Translating gives CASSRHKGGSSEETQYF.

This clonotype was observed at least ten times. This chain connects TRBV18 to TRBJ1-2; perhaps TRBD1 as D (5 bases). CDR3 length: 11 amino acids. CDR1 is KGHSH and CDR2 is LQKENI in the germline V gene. Trimming took 6 bases from V and 8 from J, leaving 10 bases between them. CDR3 coding DNA: TGTGCCAGCTCCAGGGAGGCGGGCTACACCTTC. It yields the protein CASSREAGYTF.

V gene TRBV20-1 combines with J gene TRBJ2-7, with D possibly TRBD2 on 6 matching bases. The germline V and J ends were trimmed by 5 bases and 6 bases, with 23 bases remaining between them. The CDR3 covers 15 residues. Germline assignment: CDR1 DFQATT and CDR2 SNEGSKA (reference sequence). Written as DNA, the CDR3 is TGCAGTGCTGACCCTTTTCGGGAGACACCCCTCGAGCAGTACTTC. Encoded protein: CSADPFRETPLEQYF.

J is TRBJ1-5 and V is TRBV6-2 or TRBV6-3; tentative D call: TRBD1 (6 bases). Between the trimmed V and J ends, which lost 6 bases and 0 bases, there was a span of 18 bases. Per the germline V gene, CDR1 is MNHEY and CDR2 is SVGEGT. The CDR3 is 17 amino acids. The CDR3 DNA sequence: TGTGCCAGCAGGCGGGACAATATCTTATATAGCAATCAGCCCCAGCATTTT. Translated, it gives CASRRDNILYSNQPQHF.

This clonotype came up many times. This chain joins TRBV11-3 and TRBJ2-1; D remains unclear. Trimming removed 2 bases at V and 10 bases at J, with 21 bases between. CDR3 length: 16 residues. Per the germline V gene, CDR1 is SGHNT and CDR2 is YENEEA. This chain's CDR3 is CASSLTVRMPTVEQFF. As DNA, the CDR3 is TGTGCCAGCAGCTTAACGGTCCGGATGCCGACCGTGGAGCAGTTCTTC.

This clonotype was counted a single time. The rearrangement uses TRBV29-1 and TRBJ1-2, with D maybe TRBD1 (6 bases). Looked up from germline, CDR1 is SQVTM and CDR2 is ANQGSEA. The V end was cut by 8 bases, the J end by 2 bases, with 18 bases between. The CDR3 is 14 residues long. CDR3 residues: CSIGHGGANYGYTF. CDR3 DNA: TGCAGCATCGGACACGGGGGGGCGAACTATGGCTACACCTTC.

In this sample, this clonotype turned up a few times. The rearrangement uses TRBV7-9 and TRBJ2-5, with 7 positions matching TRBD1. This CDR3 region has 13 residues. V was pared by 11 bases and J by 5 bases, with 11 bases of the junction left unmatched. CDR1 and CDR2 from the germline V gene are SEHNR and FQNEAQ (reference sequence). The CDR3 loop reads CASRTGSTETQYF. In nucleotides, the CDR3 is TGTGCCTCTCGGACAGGTTCGACGGAGACCCAGTACTTC.

This clonotype showed up just a few times. This sequence joins TRBV10-3 and TRBJ1-2, with D maybe TRBD1 (5 bases). Germline loops: CDR1 ENHRY, CDR2 SYGVKD. CDR3 length equals 14 residues. V gave up 0 bases and J gave up 6 bases, with 11 bases separating them. CDR3 sequence: CAISESVRADGYTF. In DNA form, the CDR3 reads TGTGCCATCAGTGAGTCCGTCAGGGCGGATGGCTACACCTTC.

Ten or more counts support this clonotype. The V gene is TRBV28, the J gene TRBJ1-6; 7 bases line up with TRBD1. Looked up from germline, CDR1 is MDHEN and CDR2 is SYDVKM. V dropped 8 bases and J dropped 9; count of bases not matched to a gene: 10. The length of the CDR3 is 14 residues. The CDR3 spells CASRLTGRSSPLHF. CDR3 bases: TGTGCCAGCCGCTTGACAGGGAGGAGTTCACCCCTCCACTTT. Filled out from reference TRBV28 and TRBJ1-6, the complete variable domain reads DVKVTQSSRYLVKRTGEKVFLECVQDMDHENMFWYRQDPGLGLRLIYFSYDVKMKEKGDIPEGYSVSREKKERFSLILESASTNQTSMYLCASRLTGRSSPLHFGNGTRLTVT.

The table lists this clonotype with many counts. The CDR3 nucleotides read TGTGCCAGCGTACAGAACGCAAACACTGAAGCTTTCTTT. Residues: CASVQNANTEAFF. This chain joins TRBV11-1 and TRBJ1-1; D remains ambiguous. Germline CDR1 reads SGHAT; CDR2 reads FQDESV (reference sequence). The ends were cut back, 8 bases at V and 2 bases at J, with 12 bases in the middle. The CDR3 contains 13 residues.

The chain is built from TRBV20-1 and TRBJ2-2; D tentatively fits TRBD1 or TRBD2 (6 bases each). CDR3 length equals 13 residues. CDR1 and CDR2 (germline): DFQATT, SNEGSKA (reference sequence). The germline V and J ends were trimmed by 1 base and 6 bases, with 9 bases remaining between them. In nucleotides, the CDR3 is TGCAGTGCTAGAGGCCGGGGGCCCGGGGAGCTGTTTTTT. Its protein is CSARGRGPGELFF.

This clonotype was seen many times. This chain links TRBV7-2 with TRBJ2-7, with a possible D match to TRBD2 (6 bases). Deletions cut 2 bases from V and 6 bases from J, with 14 bases between. This CDR3 region has 14 residues. Germline loops: CDR1 SGHTA, CDR2 FQGNSA. The CDR3 DNA reads as TGTGCCAGCAGCTTATCGAGGGACTCGAGCGAGCAGTACTTC. Amino acids: CASSLSRDSSEQYF.

This clonotype was observed a handful of times. This rearrangement joins TRBV18 to TRBJ1-6; D might be TRBD1 (6 bases). Trimming took off 3 bases at V and 7 bases at J, with 10 bases between the two ends. Germline CDR1 is KGHSH and CDR2 is LQKENI. This CDR3 is built from 14 residues. CDR3 amino acids: CASSPDSSNSPLHF. The CDR3 region has the DNA TGTGCCAGCTCACCGGACAGCTCAAATTCACCCCTCCACTTT. Drawing the rest from reference TRBV18 and TRBJ1-6, the complete variable domain is NAGVMQNPRHLVRRRGQEARLRCSPMKGHSHVYWYRQLPEEGLKFMVYLQKENIIDESGMPKERFSAEFPKEGPSILRIQQVVRGDSAAYFCASSPDSSNSPLHFGNGTRLTVT.

The chain combines TRBV4-3 with TRBJ1-5; D is perhaps TRBD1 (6 bases). Per germline, CDR1 LGHNA and CDR2 YSLEER. Trimming cost V 4 bases and J 1 base, with 17 bases left between them. The CDR3 spans 17 residues. In DNA form, the CDR3 reads TGCGCCAGCAGCCCCCAGGGGAGGGGTCGGAGCAATCAGCCCCAGCATTTT. It is translated as CASSPQGRGRSNQPQHF.

The V and J genes are TRBV28 and TRBJ1-4; 11 bases map to TRBD1. Germline CDR1 and CDR2: MDHEN and SYDVKM. After removal of 5 bases from V and 6 bases from J, the junction contained 2 bases not matched to a gene. CDR3 size: 14 residues. The CDR3 DNA reads TGTGCCAGCAGTCGGGACAGGGGGGATGAAAAACTGTTTTTT. Translation gives CASSRDRGDEKLFF.

This clonotype was found many times. Written as DNA, the CDR3 is TGTGCCAGCAGTTTAGGCAGGGGCGACGAGCAGTACTTC. The encoded protein is CASSLGRGDEQYF. The rearrangement uses TRBV12-3 or TRBV12-4 and TRBJ2-7, with D possibly matching TRBD1 (6 bases). V was clipped by 1 base and J by 5 bases, with 9 bases between them. The CDR3 contains 13 residues.

Many counts were recorded for this clonotype. This sequence joins TRBV7-8 and TRBJ2-7; a weak D match, TRBD2 (5 bases). Germline CDR1 reads SGHVS; CDR2 reads FQNEAQ. This CDR3 comprises 13 residues. V was shortened by 0 bases and J by 4 bases, with 7 bases between the two germline ends. The CDR3, as DNA: TGTGCCAGCAGCTTAGCGACGGGATACGAGCAGTACTTC. As protein: CASSLATGYEQYF.

The chain is built from TRBV4-2 and TRBJ2-6; 10 nucleotides line up with TRBD2. CDR1 LGHNA and CDR2 YNFKEQ come from the germline V gene. The CDR3 loop spans 18 amino acids. V shed 6 bases and J 0 bases; nucleotides not matched to a gene: 8. In nucleotides, the CDR3 is TGTGCCAGCAGGAGGACTAGCGGCCGGACCTCTGGGGCCAACGTCCTGACTTTC. Its protein product is CASRRTSGRTSGANVLTF.

This clonotype turned up a few times. CDR3: CASSIGTGTYNEQFF. The CDR3 coding sequence is TGTGCCAGTAGTATTGGGACAGGGACCTACAATGAGCAGTTCTTC. This rearrangement joins TRBV19 to TRBJ2-1, with 9 bases identical to TRBD1. V shed 3 bases and J 2 bases; nucleotides not matched to a gene: 2. The CDR3 contains 15 residues. Germline V gene lookup returns CDR1 LNHDA and CDR2 SQIVND (reference sequence). The whole variable domain, remainder taken from reference TRBV19 and TRBJ2-1, is DGGITQSPKYLFRKEGQNVTLSCEQNLNHDAMYWYRQDPGQGLRLIYYSQIVNDFQKGDIAEGYSVSREKKESFPLTVTSAQKNPTAFYLCASSIGTGTYNEQFFGPGTRLTVL.

This clonotype came up a few times. The chain carries TRBV28 and TRBJ2-6, with unresolved D. The V gene's germline CDR1 is MDHEN and CDR2 SYDVKM. The CDR3 runs to 13 residues. The germline V and J ends were trimmed by 9 bases and 0 bases, with 6 bases remaining between them. The CDR3 region is CASFSSGANVLTF. The CDR3 DNA is TGTGCCAGTTTCAGCTCTGGGGCCAACGTCCTGACTTTC.

This chain connects TRBV27 to TRBJ1-1; 9 nucleotides agree with TRBD1. Unmatched junction bases numbered 6, after V lost 6 bases and J lost 4 bases. The length of the CDR3 is 14 residues. The germline V gene encodes CDR1 MNHEY and CDR2 SMNVEV (reference sequence). CDR3: CASSLGTGSTEAFF. The CDR3 DNA sequence: TGTGCCAGCAGCCTAGGGACAGGGAGCACTGAAGCTTTCTTT.

This clonotype was counted a few times. The chain links TRBV9 to TRBJ2-7; 10 nucleotides match TRBD2. The CDR3 sequence is 16 residues long. Trimming at V came to 0 bases and at J to 3 bases, leaving 6 bases not matched to a gene. Germline V gene sequence: CDR1 SGDLS, CDR2 YYNGEE. The CDR3 protein is CASSVGASGGYYEQYF. The DNA of the CDR3 is TGTGCCAGCAGCGTAGGGGCTAGCGGGGGCTACTACGAGCAGTACTTC. Drawing the rest from reference TRBV9 and TRBJ2-7, the complete variable domain is DSGVTQTPKHLITATGQRVTLRCSPRSGDLSVYWYQQSLDQGLQFLIQYYNGEERAKGNILERFSAQQFPDLHSELNLSSLELGDSALYFCASSVGASGGYYEQYFGPGTRLTVT.

This clonotype was seen ten or more times. Written as DNA, the CDR3 is TGTGCCAGCAGTTTAGTCAGGGTGAGGATTTCAGATACGCAGTATTTT. Translation gives CASSLVRVRISDTQYF. V and J are TRBV12-3 or TRBV12-4 and TRBJ2-3, with D maybe TRBD1 (5 bases). Between the trimmed V and J ends, which lost 1 base and 4 bases, there was a span of 15 bases. This CDR3 has 16 amino acids.

The chain combines TRBV7-9 with TRBJ1-3; D is unresolved. This CDR3 has 12 amino acids. Germline V gene data show CDR1 as SEHNR and CDR2 as FQNEAQ (reference sequence). V gave up 0 bases and J gave up 6 bases, with 3 bases separating them. CDR3 sequence: CASSLAQNTIYF. The CDR3 DNA sequence: TGTGCCAGCAGCTTAGCCCAAAACACCATATATTTT.

This clonotype was found many times. V and J are TRBV6-6 and TRBJ2-7; 7 bases are shared with TRBD2. This CDR3 is built from 14 residues. V was clipped by 1 base and J by 5 bases; unmatched bases: 5. Germline V gene data show CDR1 as MNHNY and CDR2 as SVGAGI (reference sequence). As DNA, the CDR3 is TGTGCCAGCAGTTACTATGGCGGGAGCGACGAGCAGTACTTC. Its translation: CASSYYGGSDEQYF.